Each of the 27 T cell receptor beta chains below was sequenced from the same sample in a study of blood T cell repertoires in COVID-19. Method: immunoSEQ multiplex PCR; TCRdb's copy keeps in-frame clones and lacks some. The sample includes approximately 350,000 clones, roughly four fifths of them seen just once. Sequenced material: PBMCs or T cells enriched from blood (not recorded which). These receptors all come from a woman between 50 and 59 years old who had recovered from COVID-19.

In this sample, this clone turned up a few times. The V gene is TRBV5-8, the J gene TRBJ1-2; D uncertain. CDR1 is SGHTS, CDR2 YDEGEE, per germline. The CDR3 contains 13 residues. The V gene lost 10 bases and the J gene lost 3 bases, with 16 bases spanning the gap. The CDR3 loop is CAGPRDRYYGYTF. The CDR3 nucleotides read TGTGCCGGACCGAGGGATAGGTACTATGGCTACACCTTC.

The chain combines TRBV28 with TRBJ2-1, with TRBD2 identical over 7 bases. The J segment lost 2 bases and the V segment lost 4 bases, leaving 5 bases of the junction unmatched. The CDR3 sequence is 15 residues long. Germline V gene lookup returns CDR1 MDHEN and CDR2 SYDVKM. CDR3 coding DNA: TGTGCCAGCAGTTCCGTCGGGACTACCTACAATGAGCAGTTCTTC. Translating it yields CASSSVGTTYNEQFF. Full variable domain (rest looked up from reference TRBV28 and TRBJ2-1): DVKVTQSSRYLVKRTGEKVFLECVQDMDHENMFWYRQDPGLGLRLIYFSYDVKMKEKGDIPEGYSVSREKKERFSLILESASTNQTSMYLCASSSVGTTYNEQFFGPGTRLTVL.

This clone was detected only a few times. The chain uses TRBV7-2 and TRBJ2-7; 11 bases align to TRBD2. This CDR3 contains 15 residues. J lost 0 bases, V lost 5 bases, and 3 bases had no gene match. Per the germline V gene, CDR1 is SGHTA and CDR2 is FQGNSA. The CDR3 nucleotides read TGTGCCAGCAGCCCCACTAGCGGGGGCTCCTACGAGCAGTACTTC. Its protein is CASSPTSGGSYEQYF.

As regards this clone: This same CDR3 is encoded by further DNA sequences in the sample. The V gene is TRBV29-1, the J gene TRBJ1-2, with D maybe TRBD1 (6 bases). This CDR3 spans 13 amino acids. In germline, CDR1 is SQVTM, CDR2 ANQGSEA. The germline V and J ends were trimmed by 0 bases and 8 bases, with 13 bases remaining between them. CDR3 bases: TGCAGCGTTGAAGAAGGGGGGGCAGGCGGCTACACCTTC. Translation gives CSVEEGGAGGYTF.

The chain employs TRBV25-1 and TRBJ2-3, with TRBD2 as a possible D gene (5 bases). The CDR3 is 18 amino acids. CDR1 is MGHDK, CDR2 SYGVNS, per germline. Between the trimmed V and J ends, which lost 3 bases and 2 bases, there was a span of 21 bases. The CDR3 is CASSDPVGGPETTDTQYF. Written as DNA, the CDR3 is TGTGCCAGCAGTGACCCCGTTGGCGGGCCCGAAACCACAGATACGCAGTATTTT. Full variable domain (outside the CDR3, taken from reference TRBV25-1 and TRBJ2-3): EADIYQTPRYLVIGTGKKITLECSQTMGHDKMYWYQQDPGMELHLIHYSYGVNSTEKGDLSSESTVSRIRTEHFPLTLESARPSHTSQYLCASSDPVGGPETTDTQYFGPGTRLTVL.

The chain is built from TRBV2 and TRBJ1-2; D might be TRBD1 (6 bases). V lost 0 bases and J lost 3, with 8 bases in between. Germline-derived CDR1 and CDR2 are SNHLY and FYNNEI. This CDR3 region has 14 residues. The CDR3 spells CASSEAGGHYGYTF. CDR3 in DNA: TGTGCCAGCAGTGAAGCAGGGGGACACTATGGCTACACCTTC.

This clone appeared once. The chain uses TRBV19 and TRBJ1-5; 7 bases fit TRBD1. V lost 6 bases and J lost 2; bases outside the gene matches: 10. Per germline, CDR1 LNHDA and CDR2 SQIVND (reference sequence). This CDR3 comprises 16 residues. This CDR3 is CASSWRGQFRNQPQHF. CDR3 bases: TGTGCCAGTAGCTGGAGGGGACAGTTTCGCAATCAGCCCCAGCATTTT.

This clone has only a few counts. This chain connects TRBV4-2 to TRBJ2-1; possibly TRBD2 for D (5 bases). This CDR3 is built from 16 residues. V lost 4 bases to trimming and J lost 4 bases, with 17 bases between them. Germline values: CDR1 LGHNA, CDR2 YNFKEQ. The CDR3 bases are TGTGCCAGCAGCCCCGTCGGAGCGGCCCGTTACAATGAGCAGTTCTTC. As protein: CASSPVGAARYNEQFF.

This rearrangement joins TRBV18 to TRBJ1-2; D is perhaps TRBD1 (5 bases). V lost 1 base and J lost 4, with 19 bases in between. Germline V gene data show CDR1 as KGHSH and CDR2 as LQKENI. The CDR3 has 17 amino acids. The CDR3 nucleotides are TGTGCCAGCTCACCACTCTCTAGGGGCGGGACCCTCTATGGCTACACCTTC. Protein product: CASSPLSRGGTLYGYTF.

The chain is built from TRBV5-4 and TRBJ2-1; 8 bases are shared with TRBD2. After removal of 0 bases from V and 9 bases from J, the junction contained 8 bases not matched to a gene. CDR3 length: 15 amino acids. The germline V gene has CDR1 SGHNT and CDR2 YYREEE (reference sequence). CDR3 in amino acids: CASSLGSGLDTEQFF. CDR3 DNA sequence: TGTGCCAGCAGCTTGGGGTCGGGACTAGATACTGAGCAGTTCTTC.

The CDR3 DNA reads as TGTGCCAGCAGCGTATCCCCTTATGAGACAGGGCCCACAGATACGCAGTATTTT. This sequence encodes CASSVSPYETGPTDTQYF. The gene calls are TRBV9 and TRBJ2-3; 7 bases map to TRBD1. CDR1 and CDR2 from the germline V gene are SGDLS and YYNGEE. The CDR3 consists of 18 residues. Unmatched junction bases numbered 13, after V lost 1 base and J lost 2 bases. The full variable domain, with the rest looked up from reference TRBV9 and TRBJ2-3, is DSGVTQTPKHLITATGQRVTLRCSPRSGDLSVYWYQQSLDQGLQFLIQYYNGEERAKGNILERFSAQQFPDLHSELNLSSLELGDSALYFCASSVSPYETGPTDTQYFGPGTRLTVL.

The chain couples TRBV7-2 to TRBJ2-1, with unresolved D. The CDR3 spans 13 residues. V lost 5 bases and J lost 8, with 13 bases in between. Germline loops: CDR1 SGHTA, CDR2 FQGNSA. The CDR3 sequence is CASSLGPVDEQFF. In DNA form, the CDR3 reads TGTGCCAGCAGCCTAGGGCCAGTGGATGAGCAGTTCTTC.

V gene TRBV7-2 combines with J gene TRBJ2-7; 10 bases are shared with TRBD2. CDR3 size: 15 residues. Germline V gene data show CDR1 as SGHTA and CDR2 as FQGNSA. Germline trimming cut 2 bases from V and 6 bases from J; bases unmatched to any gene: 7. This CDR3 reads CASSLQTSGSTEQYF. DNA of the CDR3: TGTGCCAGCAGCTTACAGACTAGCGGGTCAACCGAGCAGTACTTC.

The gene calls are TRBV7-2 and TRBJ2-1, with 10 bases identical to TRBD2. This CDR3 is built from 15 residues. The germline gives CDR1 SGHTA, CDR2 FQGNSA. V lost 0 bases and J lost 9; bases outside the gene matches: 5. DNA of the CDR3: TGTGCCAGCAGCTTAGCGAGGACTAGCGGAAGTGAGCAGTTCTTC. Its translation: CASSLARTSGSEQFF.

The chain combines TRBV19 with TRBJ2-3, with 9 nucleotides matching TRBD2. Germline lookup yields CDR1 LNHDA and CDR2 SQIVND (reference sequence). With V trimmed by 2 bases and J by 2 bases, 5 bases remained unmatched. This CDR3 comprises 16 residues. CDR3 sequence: CASSIRAGGLTDTQYF. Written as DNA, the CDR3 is TGTGCCAGTAGTATACGAGCGGGGGGACTCACAGATACGCAGTATTTT.

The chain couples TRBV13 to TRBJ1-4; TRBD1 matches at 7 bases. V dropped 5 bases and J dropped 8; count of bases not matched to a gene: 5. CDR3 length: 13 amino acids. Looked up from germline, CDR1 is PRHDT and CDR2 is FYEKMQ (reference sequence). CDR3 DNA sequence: TGTGCCAGCAGCGAGAGACAGGGAGAAAAACTGTTTTTT. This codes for CASSERQGEKLFF.

The CDR3 protein is CASSRRVFTGVPAYEQYF. The CDR3 bases are TGTGCCAGTAGTAGAAGAGTTTTTACGGGAGTACCGGCCTACGAGCAGTACTTC. This chain connects TRBV19 to TRBJ2-7; D possibly corresponds to TRBD2 (6 bases). This CDR3 region has 18 residues. CDR1 LNHDA and CDR2 SQIVND come from the germline V gene (reference sequence). The V end lost 4 bases, the J end lost 2 bases, and 24 bases lay between the germline ends.

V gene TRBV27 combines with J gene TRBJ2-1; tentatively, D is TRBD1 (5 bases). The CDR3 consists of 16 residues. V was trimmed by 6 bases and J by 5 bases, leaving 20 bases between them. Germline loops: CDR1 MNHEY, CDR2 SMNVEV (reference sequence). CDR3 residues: CASSLRVQVKDNEQFF. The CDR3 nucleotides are TGTGCCAGCAGCCTCAGGGTTCAGGTAAAGGACAATGAGCAGTTCTTC.

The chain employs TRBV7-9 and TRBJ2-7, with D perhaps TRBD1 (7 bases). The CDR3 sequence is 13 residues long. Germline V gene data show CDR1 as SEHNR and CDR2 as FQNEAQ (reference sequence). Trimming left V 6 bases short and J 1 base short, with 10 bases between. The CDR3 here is CASREGASYEQYF. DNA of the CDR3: TGTGCCAGCAGGGAGGGGGCATCCTACGAGCAGTACTTC. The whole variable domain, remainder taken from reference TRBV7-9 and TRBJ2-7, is DTGVSQNPRHKITKRGQNVTFRCDPISEHNRLYWYRQTLGQGPEFLTYFQNEAQLEKSRLLSDRFSAERPKGSFSTLEIQRTEQGDSAMYLCASREGASYEQYFGPGTRLTVT.

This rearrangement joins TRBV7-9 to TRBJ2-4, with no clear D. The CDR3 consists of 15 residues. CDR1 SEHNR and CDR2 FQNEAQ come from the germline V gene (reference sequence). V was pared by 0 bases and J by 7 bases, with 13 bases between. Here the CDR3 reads CASSLAPAEVNIQYF. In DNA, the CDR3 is TGTGCCAGCAGCTTAGCCCCGGCTGAGGTGAACATTCAGTACTTC. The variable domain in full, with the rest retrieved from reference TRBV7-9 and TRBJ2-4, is DTGVSQNPRHKITKRGQNVTFRCDPISEHNRLYWYRQTLGQGPEFLTYFQNEAQLEKSRLLSDRFSAERPKGSFSTLEIQRTEQGDSAMYLCASSLAPAEVNIQYFGAGTRLSVL.

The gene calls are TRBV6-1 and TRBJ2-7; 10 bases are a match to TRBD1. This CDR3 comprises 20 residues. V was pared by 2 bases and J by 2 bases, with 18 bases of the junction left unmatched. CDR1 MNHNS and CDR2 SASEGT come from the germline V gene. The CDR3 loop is CASSEILLFVGTGATYEQYF. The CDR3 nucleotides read TGTGCCAGCAGTGAAATTCTTCTATTCGTAGGGACAGGGGCTACCTACGAGCAGTACTTC.

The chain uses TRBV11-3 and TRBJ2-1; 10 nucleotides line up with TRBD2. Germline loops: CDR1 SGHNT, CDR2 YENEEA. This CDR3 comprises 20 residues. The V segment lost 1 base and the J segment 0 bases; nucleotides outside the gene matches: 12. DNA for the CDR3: TGTGCCAGCAGCTTAGGGGGCGGGTATAGCGGGAGGAGCTCCTACAATGAGCAGTTCTTC. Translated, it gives CASSLGGGYSGRSSYNEQFF. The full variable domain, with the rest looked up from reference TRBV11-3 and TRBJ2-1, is EAGVVQSPRYKIIEKKQPVAFWCNPISGHNTLYWYLQNLGQGPELLIRYENEEAVDDSQLPKDRFSAERLKGVDSTLKIQPAELGDSAVYLCASSLGGGYSGRSSYNEQFFGPGTRLTVL.

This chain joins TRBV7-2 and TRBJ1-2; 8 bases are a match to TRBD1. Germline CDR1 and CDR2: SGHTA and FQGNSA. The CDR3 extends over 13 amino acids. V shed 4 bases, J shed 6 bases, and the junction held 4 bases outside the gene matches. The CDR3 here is CASSSRQGNGYTF. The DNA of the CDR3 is TGTGCCAGCAGCTCACGACAGGGGAATGGCTACACCTTC.

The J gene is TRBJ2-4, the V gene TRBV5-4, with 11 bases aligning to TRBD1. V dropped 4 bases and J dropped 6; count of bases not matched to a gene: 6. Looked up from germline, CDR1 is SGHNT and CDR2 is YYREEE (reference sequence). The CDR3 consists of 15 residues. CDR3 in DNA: TGTGCCAGCAGCATCAGGACAGGGGGCGGAAACATTCAGTACTTC. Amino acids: CASSIRTGGGNIQYF.

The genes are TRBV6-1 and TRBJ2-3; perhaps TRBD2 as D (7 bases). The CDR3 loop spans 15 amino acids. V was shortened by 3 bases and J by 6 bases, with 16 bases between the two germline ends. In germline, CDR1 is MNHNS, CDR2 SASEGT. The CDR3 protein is CASSERGGGSDTQYF. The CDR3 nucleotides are TGTGCCAGCAGTGAGCGGGGAGGGGGTTCGGATACGCAGTATTTT.

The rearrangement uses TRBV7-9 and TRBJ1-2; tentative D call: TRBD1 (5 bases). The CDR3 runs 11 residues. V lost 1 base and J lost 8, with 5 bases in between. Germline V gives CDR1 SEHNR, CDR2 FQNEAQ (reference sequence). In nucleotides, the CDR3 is TGTGCCAGCAGCTTAGGGGGCGGCTACACCTTC. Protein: CASSLGGGYTF.

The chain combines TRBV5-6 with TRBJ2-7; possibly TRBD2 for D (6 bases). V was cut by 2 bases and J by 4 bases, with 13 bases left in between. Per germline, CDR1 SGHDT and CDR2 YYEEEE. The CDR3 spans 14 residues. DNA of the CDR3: TGTGCCAGCAGCTTTAATGGGGGGAAATACGAGCAGTACTTC. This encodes CASSFNGGKYEQYF.